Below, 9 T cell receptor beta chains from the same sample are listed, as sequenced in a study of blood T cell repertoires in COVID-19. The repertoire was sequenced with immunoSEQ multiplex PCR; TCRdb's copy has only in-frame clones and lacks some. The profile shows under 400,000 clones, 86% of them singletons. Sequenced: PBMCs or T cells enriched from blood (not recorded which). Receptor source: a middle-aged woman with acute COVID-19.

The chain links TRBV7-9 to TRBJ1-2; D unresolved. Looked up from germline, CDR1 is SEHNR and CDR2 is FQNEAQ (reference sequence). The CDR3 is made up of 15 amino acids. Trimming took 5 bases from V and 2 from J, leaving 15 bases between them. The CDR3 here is CASSPTAYLNYGYTF. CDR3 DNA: TGTGCCAGCAGCCCAACAGCTTACTTAAACTATGGCTACACCTTC.

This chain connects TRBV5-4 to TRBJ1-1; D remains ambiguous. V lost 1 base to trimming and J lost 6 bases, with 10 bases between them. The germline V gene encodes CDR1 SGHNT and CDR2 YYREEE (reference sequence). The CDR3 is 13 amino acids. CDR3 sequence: CASSLFLGSEAFF. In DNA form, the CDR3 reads TGTGCCAGCAGCTTGTTTCTCGGGTCTGAAGCTTTCTTT.

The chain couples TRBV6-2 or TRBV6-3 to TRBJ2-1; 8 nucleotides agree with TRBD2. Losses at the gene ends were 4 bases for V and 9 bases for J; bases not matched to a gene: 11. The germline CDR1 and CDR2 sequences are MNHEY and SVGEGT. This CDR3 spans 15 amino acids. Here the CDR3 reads CASSSSGTRTSEQFF. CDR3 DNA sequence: TGTGCCAGCAGTTCATCCGGGACTAGAACCAGTGAGCAGTTCTTC.

The CDR3 DNA reads TGTGCCACCAGTGATGCACTGGAGGATACGCAGTATTTT. Translated, it gives CATSDALEDTQYF. The chain links TRBV24-1 to TRBJ2-3; the D is unclear. Germline loops: CDR1 KGHDR, CDR2 SFDVKD. The CDR3 spans 13 residues. V was trimmed by 3 bases and J by 6 bases, leaving 9 bases between them.

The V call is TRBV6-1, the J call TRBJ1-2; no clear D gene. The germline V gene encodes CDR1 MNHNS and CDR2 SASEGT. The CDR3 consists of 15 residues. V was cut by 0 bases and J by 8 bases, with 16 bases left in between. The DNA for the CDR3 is TGTGCCAGCAGTGAAGCTATCGGAAAAGCCAGGGGCTACACCTTC. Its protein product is CASSEAIGKARGYTF.

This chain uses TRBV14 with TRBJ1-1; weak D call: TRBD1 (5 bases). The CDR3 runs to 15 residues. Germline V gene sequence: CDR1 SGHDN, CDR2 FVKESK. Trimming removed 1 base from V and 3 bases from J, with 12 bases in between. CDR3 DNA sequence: TGTGCCAGCAGCCAAGGGGGGAAGCGGGACACTGAAGCTTTCTTT. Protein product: CASSQGGKRDTEAFF.

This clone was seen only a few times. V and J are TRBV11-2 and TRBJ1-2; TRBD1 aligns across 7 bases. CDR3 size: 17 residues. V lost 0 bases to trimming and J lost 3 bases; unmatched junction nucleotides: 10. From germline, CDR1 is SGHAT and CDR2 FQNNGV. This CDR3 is CASSLEGDSQGDYGYTF. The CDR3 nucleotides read TGTGCCAGCAGCTTAGAGGGGGATTCGCAGGGGGACTATGGCTACACCTTC.

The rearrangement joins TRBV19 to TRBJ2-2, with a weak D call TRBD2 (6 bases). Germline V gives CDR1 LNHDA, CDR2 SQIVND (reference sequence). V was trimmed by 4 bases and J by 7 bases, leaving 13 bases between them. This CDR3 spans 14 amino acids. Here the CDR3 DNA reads TGTGCCAGTAGTACCTCGGCGGGGCGCGGGGAGCTGTTTTTT. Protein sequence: CASSTSAGRGELFF.

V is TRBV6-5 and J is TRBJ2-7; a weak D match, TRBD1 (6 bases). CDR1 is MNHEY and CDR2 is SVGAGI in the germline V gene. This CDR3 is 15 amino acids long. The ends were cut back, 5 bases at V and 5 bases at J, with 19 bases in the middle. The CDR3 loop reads CASSPEWGRYHEQYF. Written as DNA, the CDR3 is TGTGCCAGCAGTCCCGAGTGGGGGCGATACCACGAGCAGTACTTC.